The rows below give T cell receptor beta chains drawn from one sample of a study of blood T cells in healthy people across ages. TCRdb redid the calling of the 5' RACE reads with MiXCR, one entry per CDR3 protein. The sample lists hundreds of thousands of distinct CDR3 sequences, roughly 48% occurring once. The sample comprised blood. The receptors here all came from a man aged 30-40 years in good health. Both conserved end residues are part of each CDR3. Each record gives: clone size, V gene, CDR3 length, D gene, J gene, CDR3 DNA, CDR3 protein. D genes are given only for firm matches. Clone size, where shown, is once, few, many, or a class for clones that have expanded.

many	TRBV21-1	15	NA	TRBJ1-5	TGTGCCAGCAGCAAAGCGCCGGGCCACAATCAGCCCCAGCATTTT	CASSKAPGHNQPQHF
NA	TRBV6-2/TRBV6-3	15	NA	TRBJ2-5	TGTGCCAGCAGTTACCAATCTAGTATACTGGAGACCCAGTACTTC	CASSYQSSILETQYF
NA	TRBV27	12	NA	TRBJ1-1	TGTGCCAGCAGGTCCAGACCTACTGAAGCTTTCTTT	CASRSRPTEAFF
NA	TRBV29-1	12	NA	TRBJ1-4	TGCAGCGTTGAATCAGGGCGCGGAAAACTGTTTTTT	CSVESGRGKLFF
NA	TRBV5-1	16	TRBD2	TRBJ2-5	TGCGCCAGCAGCTTGGCGCTAGCGGGGGGGTTGAAGACCCAGTACTTC	CASSLALAGGLKTQYF
NA	TRBV20-1	14	NA	TRBJ1-1	TGCAGTGCTAGTTCGCGGGGCGCGGTCACTGAAGCTTTCTTT	CSASSRGAVTEAFF
NA	TRBV6-4	17	NA	TRBJ2-6	TGTGCCAGCAGTGACTCCCACAGGCTCTCTGGGGCCAACGTCCTGACTTTC	CASSDSHRLSGANVLTF
NA	TRBV18	17	NA	TRBJ2-7	TGTGCCAGCTCACCACGAAGCCCTAGCCCTTTCTCCAATGAGCAGTACTTC	CASSPRSPSPFSNEQYF
NA	TRBV7-9	16	NA	TRBJ2-3	TGTGCCAGCAGCTTAGTGGAACCCCTTGAGTCAGATACGCAGTATTTT	CASSLVEPLESDTQYF
NA	TRBV9	13	TRBD1	TRBJ2-3	TGTGCCAGTGGGACAGAGACTCCCCTTACGCAGTATTTT	CASGTETPLTQYF
NA	TRBV27	14	NA	TRBJ2-7	TGTGCCAGCAGTTCTCGAGGACGGTCCTACGAGCAGTACTTC	CASSSRGRSYEQYF
NA	TRBV7-2	15	TRBD2	TRBJ2-7	TGTGCCAGCAGCCCCGATAGCGGGGGTTACAATGAGCAGTACTTC	CASSPDSGGYNEQYF
NA	TRBV25-1	13	TRBD1	TRBJ1-2	TGTGCCAGCGGTCGACAGGGCAACTATGGCTACACCTTC	CASGRQGNYGYTF
few	TRBV5-6	15	NA	TRBJ1-5	TGTGCCAGCAGCTTGCGCGGGGGAAGCAATCAGCCCCAGCATTTT	CASSLRGGSNQPQHF
NA	TRBV4-2	15	NA	TRBJ2-1	TGTGCCAGCAGCCAAGCCGGCCAGGGGACCGATGAGCAGTTCTTC	CASSQAGQGTDEQFF
NA	TRBV6-2/TRBV6-3	14	NA	TRBJ2-5	TGTGCCAGCAGTTACTCGGGACCGAAAGAGACCCAGTACTTC	CASSYSGPKETQYF
once	TRBV28	15	NA	TRBJ1-6	TGTGCCAGCAGTTTATCGGGGTTCCATAATTCACCCCTCCACTTT	CASSLSGFHNSPLHF
few	TRBV12-3/TRBV12-4	14	NA	TRBJ2-5	TGTGCCAGCAGTTTCGCAAGGGATCAAGAGACCCAGTACTTC	CASSFARDQETQYF
NA	TRBV7-9	16	TRBD2	TRBJ2-7	TGTGCCAGCAGTTCCCTAGCGGGGGGTTCATACTACGAGCAGTACTTC	CASSSLAGGSYYEQYF
NA	TRBV30	16	TRBD2	TRBJ2-3	TGTGCCTGGAGTCGGAAGCGGGGATTGGGAACAGATACGCAGTATTTT	CAWSRKRGLGTDTQYF
many	TRBV9	13	NA	TRBJ1-2	TGTGCCAGCAGCGTAGACAGTAACTATGGCTACACCTTC	CASSVDSNYGYTF
few	TRBV6-2/TRBV6-3	14	NA	TRBJ2-5	TGTGCCACGGTACGAGTAGCGGAACAAGAGATCCAGTACTTC	CATVRVAEQEIQYF
few	TRBV4-1	16	TRBD1	TRBJ1-4	TGCGCCAGCAGCCAAGGCTGGGGACAGGGTAATGAAAAACTGTTTTTT	CASSQGWGQGNEKLFF
few	TRBV7-7	17	NA	TRBJ2-1	TGTGCTAGCAGCTTAAGGGCAGGCAAGAGCTCCTACAATGAGCAGTTCTTC	CASSLRAGKSSYNEQFF
NA	TRBV18	13	NA	TRBJ1-2	TGTGCCAGTTCCCGGGAAAAAAACTATGGCTACACCTTC	CASSREKNYGYTF
few	TRBV6-2/TRBV6-3	13	NA	TRBJ2-5	TGTGCCAGCAGCAGGACAGCCGCAGAGACCCAGTACTTC	CASSRTAAETQYF
NA	TRBV27	16	NA	TRBJ1-6	TGTGCCAGCAGTTTGGGGGGGCAGGGAGTTAATTCACCCCTCCACTTT	CASSLGGQGVNSPLHF
few	TRBV11-2	16	TRBD2	TRBJ2-1	TGTGCCAGCAGCGGCAGAGGGCTAGCGGAGCCTCGCGAGCAGTTCTTC	CASSGRGLAEPREQFF
NA	TRBV27	16	TRBD2	TRBJ2-1	TGTGCCAGCAGTTTAGGTAGCGGGGGGGCGGTCAATGAGCAGTTCTTC	CASSLGSGGAVNEQFF
NA	TRBV20-1	15	NA	TRBJ2-6	TGCAGTGCCCCGGGGCCGAACTCTGGGGCCAACGTCCTGACTTTC	CSAPGPNSGANVLTF
NA	TRBV5-1	12	NA	TRBJ1-6	TGCGCCAGTAACAACCCCGGATCACCCCTCCACTTT	CASNNPGSPLHF
NA	TRBV6-6	15	NA	TRBJ2-7	TGTGCCAGCAGTTACTATGTAGGGGTCTCCTACGAGCAGTACTTC	CASSYYVGVSYEQYF
few	TRBV28	16	TRBD1	TRBJ1-4	TGTGCCAGCAGTCTTAGACAGGGGGCAACTAATGAAAAACTGTTTTTT	CASSLRQGATNEKLFF
many	TRBV29-1	14	TRBD1	TRBJ2-7	TGCAGCGTTGAAGATAGGGGCAGGGGGTACGAGCAGTACTTC	CSVEDRGRGYEQYF
once	TRBV12-3/TRBV12-4	15	NA	TRBJ1-2	TGTGCCAGCAGTTTAGCGGCGATGGGAGGGTCTGGCTACACCTTC	CASSLAAMGGSGYTF
NA	TRBV5-5	14	NA	TRBJ2-7	TGTGCCAGCAGCTTGGCGGTGTCCCCTTCCGAGCAGTACTTC	CASSLAVSPSEQYF
NA	TRBV12-3/TRBV12-4	14	NA	TRBJ2-1	TGTGCCACCAAGCAGGGTCCTACCTACAATGAGCAGTTCTTC	CATKQGPTYNEQFF
few	TRBV7-2	16	TRBD2	TRBJ2-1	TGTGCCAGCAGCTTAACAGCGGGGGCCTCCTACAATGAGCAGTTCTTC	CASSLTAGASYNEQFF
once	TRBV6-1	15	TRBD1	TRBJ1-5	TGTGCCAGCAGTCTCCCGGGACAGGGGAGACAGCCCCAGCATTTT	CASSLPGQGRQPQHF
NA	TRBV2	16	TRBD2	TRBJ2-7	TGTGCCAGCACCCAAGAAGGAAGCGGGGGTTGGAATGAGCAGTACTTC	CASTQEGSGGWNEQYF
many	TRBV20-1	14	NA	TRBJ1-6	TGCAGTGCTAGGGCTCAGCGAGATAATTCACCCCTCCACTTT	CSARAQRDNSPLHF
few	TRBV27	15	NA	TRBJ1-1	TGTGCCAGCAGTTTATCAGGGCAGCAGGGAGGGGAAGCTTTCTTT	CASSLSGQQGGEAFF
NA	TRBV4-3	13	TRBD2	TRBJ2-3	TGCGCCAGCAGCCACGGGGGGTCGACTACGCAGTATTTT	CASSHGGSTTQYF
few	TRBV3-1	15	TRBD1	TRBJ1-2	TGTGCCAGCAGCCACTACCGCCGGGACAGCTATGGCTACACCTTC	CASSHYRRDSYGYTF
NA	TRBV24-1	13	NA	TRBJ2-7	TGTGCCACCAGTGACAGTCCAGGGGACGAGCAGTACTTC	CATSDSPGDEQYF
NA	TRBV2	13	NA	TRBJ2-7	TGTGCCAGCAGTGATGTAACAGGGAGCGAGCAGTACTTC	CASSDVTGSEQYF
NA	TRBV11-2	12	NA	TRBJ1-2	TGTGCCAGCAGCCGCAGTATCTATGGCTACACCTTC	CASSRSIYGYTF
NA	TRBV28	14	TRBD1	TRBJ2-5	TGTGCCAGCACCTTACGGGACAGGCAAGAGACCCAGTACTTC	CASTLRDRQETQYF
NA	TRBV10-3	13	NA	TRBJ2-1	TGTGCCATCAGTGGGGGGGCCCTGGATGAGCAGTTCTTC	CAISGGALDEQFF
NA	TRBV3-1	16	TRBD1	TRBJ1-6	TGTGCCAGCAGCCAAGATTACCACAGGGGCCACTCACCCCTCCACTTT	CASSQDYHRGHSPLHF
few	TRBV5-1	15	TRBD1	TRBJ1-1	TGCGCCAGCAGCTTGTACGGACAGGGGGGGGTTGAAGCTTTCTTT	CASSLYGQGGVEAFF
NA	TRBV2	15	NA	TRBJ2-3	TGTGCCAGCAGGGGGTTGGAGGGGGCAGGAGATACGCAGTATTTT	CASRGLEGAGDTQYF
NA	TRBV21-1	19	NA	TRBJ2-3	TGTGCCAGCAGCCTAAAAGGGGAGGTCGGGGTCCTTAGCACAGATACGCAGTATTTT	CASSLKGEVGVLSTDTQYF
many	TRBV6-1	14	TRBD1	TRBJ2-3	TGTGCCAGCACCCCGGGGACAGGCACAGATACGCAGTATTTT	CASTPGTGTDTQYF
NA	TRBV3-1	13	NA	TRBJ2-7	TGTGCCAGCAGCCAAATGCCAGCTTCCGAGCAGTACTTC	CASSQMPASEQYF